This T cell receptor (beta chain) was retrieved from a study of blood T cell repertoires in COVID-19. Background on the study: The cDNA or gDNA used as material had been derived from T cells, B-cell-depleted T cells, or PBMCs.

TCRdb's copy holds only in-frame clones and misses some; the assay was immunoSEQ multiplex PCR. The sample contains some 250,000 clones, 70% to 80% of which appear only once. Trimming took 4 bases from V and 8 from J; bases not matched to a gene: 8. The CDR3 is 14 residues long. Germline CDR1 SNHLY, CDR2 FYNNEI. Sample: peripheral blood. The rearrangement joins TRBV2 to TRBJ1-2; TRBD1 agrees at 9 bases. The TCR sequence derives from a woman aged 80 or older with acute or convalescent COVID-19. The CDR3 loop reads CASSGTGVLVGYTF. The CDR3 DNA is TGTGCCAGCAGTGGGACAGGGGTCCTGGTCGGCTACACCTTC.